This record looks at one T cell receptor beta chain sequence and its context. This clone has more than one count but fewer than ten. Its antigen is unknown. Per-base qualities were not stored, and no clone one base away is much larger. These data belong to a study of cytomegalovirus exposure and HLA in healthy donors (TCRdb year 2017). For the wider study: In an earlier analysis of 450 to 750 of the donors, approximately 260 Gb of sequence data and approximately 120 million unique TCR beta sequences from 150 million to 200 million T cells were reported. A later genetic analysis took genome-wide SNP genotypes for about three fifths of the roughly 670 donors and used that subset as a discovery cohort. Of the approximately 400 genotyped donors, over 65% fell in the genetic ancestry cluster associated with self-reported Caucasian donors. All discovery cohort repertoires had been generated on a single sequencing platform. Because of strong linkage in the cohort, five DR-DQ haplotypes were treated as single units for association and clustering. Class I and class II HLA loci were covered by the typing at four-digit resolution. Besides the first cohort of roughly 660 subjects, a separate validation cohort made up of around 120 different subjects was used. To predict cytomegalovirus infection status, the study brought together high-throughput TCR immunosequencing, statistical association of individual TCRs with disease status, and machine learning. An earlier analysis of approximately 580 of the donors used high-throughput TCR beta sequencing to judge whether each TCR beta V gene segment behaved as functional or pseudogenic. A later analysis re-analyzed previously published TCR beta repertoires from roughly 630 donors and added high-resolution HLA genotyping to study TCR occurrence patterns. An early release covering approximately 600 HLA-typed donors comprised approximately 300 gigabases of sequencing data and some 79 million unique TCR sequences. Among some 400 genotyped donors of the cohort, an average of approximately 240,000 unique TCR beta nucleotide sequences were sequenced per donor, roughly 18% of them non-productive. Alongside the repertoire data, information on donor age, sex, ethnicity and CMV serostatus was compiled. The number of typed donors differed by locus: roughly 629-630 for A, B, C, DRB1 and DQB1; some 540 for DQA1; 606 for DPA1; and around 470 for DPB1. Using immunosequencing, the study profiled T cell repertoires from around 680 subjects and related those repertoires to cytomegalovirus serostatus. Rather than drawing on any new phenotypic data, the later analysis identified candidate immune exposures from TCR beta sequences and the way those sequences occurred across donors. The study aimed to test whether cataloging public T cell receptors could reveal signatures of past pathogen exposure.

The CDR3 numbers 14 residues from cysteine through phenylalanine. The DNA shown is the 42-base CDR3, in frame from base 1. From the germline V gene, CDR1 is MNHNS and CDR2 is SASEGT. Trimming removed 5 bases from V and 2 bases from J; the gene matches leave 3 bases unexplained. To prepare the library, the immunoSEQ multiplex PCR assay was applied. A mixture of 60 forward primers for TCR Vbeta segments and 13 reverse primers for TCR Jbeta segments was used in the multiplex PCR. A multiplex PCR assay on genomic DNA amplified the CDR3 region of rearranged TCR beta genes. On the Illumina HiSeq System, the amplified TCR beta libraries were sequenced as 87-base-pair reads. The authors' analysis ran thus. Across the 700 or so repertoires, a later analysis counted 80 million or so unique TCR beta chains, roughly 11 million of which were shared by at least two donors. Raw reads were error-corrected and collapsed into unique sequences by a nearest-neighbor algorithm in which closely related sequences were merged to remove PCR and sequencing errors. V, D and J gene segments were assigned by aligning CDR3 sequences to IMGT reference sequences. For a sequence to be retained, a match of at least six nucleotides to both a V gene segment and a J gene segment was required. Rearrangements were classified as productive when the CDR3 lacked stop codons and remained in frame with V and J, and all other rearrangements were classified as non-productive. CDR3 was defined according to IMGT convention as the region running from the second conserved V-encoded cysteine to the conserved J-encoded phenylalanine. In an earlier analysis of around 540 of the donors, sequences lacking an unambiguous match to a single V gene segment were excluded. In an earlier analysis of approximately 610 of the donors, V segments were called functional above 56.7% productive rearrangements and were called segregating when the between-donor standard deviation exceeded 5%. A statistical classification framework was developed to diagnose cytomegalovirus status using the catalog of TCR beta chain sequences. In a later analysis, TCR nucleotide sequences were compared against IMGT/GENE-DB human TR gene sequences so that V and J genes could be assigned. A later analysis assigned CDR3 sequences and most-parsimonious VDJ recombination scenarios with the TCRdist pipeline. In a later analysis, each TCR beta chain was defined by its CDR3 amino acid sequence together with its V-gene family, and reads lacking a unique V-gene family were excluded. As a way to deal with suspected cross-contamination and a sequencing artifact, a later analysis dropped more than 500 nucleotide sequences that were highly shared and had low generation probability. A later analysis calculated a clonal expansion index for each public chain from normalized within-repertoire ranks of inferred template counts. In a later analysis, generation probabilities were computed using a VDJ recombination model fitted to out-of-frame rearrangements, and the results were checked against IGoR. A later analysis scored TCR-TCR, TCR-HLA and TCR-CMV co-occurrence with hypergeometric tests, applying a repertoire-size bias correction to TCR pairs. In a later analysis, false discovery rates were estimated by permuting HLA or CMV assignments 20 times. In a later analysis, co-occurring TCRs were grouped using DBSCAN, with TCRdist sequence similarity added in when clustering inside HLA-allele-positive subsets. Repertoires with fewer than 30,000 or more than 120,000 public chains, plus five repertoires with anomalous nucleotide sharing, were excluded from co-occurrence clustering. Entries here come from immuneACCESS through TCRdb and include only in-frame sequences with V and J called. Some clones fail to appear in such tables; in the studies checked, an unresolved V gene covers under half of the shortfall, and the cause of the remainder is unknown. V and J calls and clone size are those listed in that table; D and trimming were worked out from the DNA. This sample comprises approximately 110,000 clones, about 74% of them detected only once. The ten biggest clones cover around 5% of the sample.

The cohort consisted of 670 or so healthy bone marrow donors. Cohort members were all nominally healthy when sampled, although unrecorded immune exposures were likely present. The donor was CMV seropositive and belonged to the group of more than 250 seropositive cohort members. A peripheral blood sample was provided by each donor, and peripheral blood mononuclear cells were used for TCR beta sequencing. The Qiagen DNeasy Blood Extraction Kit was used to extract genomic DNA from the blood cell samples. Overall results and qualifications from the work: Some IMGT-functional V segments, including TRBV6-2 and TRBV6-3, could not be told apart with the 87-base-pair reads, so those segments were excluded. When HLA alleles, especially DR and DQ, strongly co-occurred, attributing TCR associations to individual alleles was difficult. Because HLA typing was unavailable for some donors at each locus, only the typed subset was used in association tests. Most CMV-associated TCR beta chains appeared to be HLA-restricted in a later analysis, and the HLA associations seemed to be driven largely by CMV exposure. Three of the identified cytomegalovirus-associated TCR beta chains were confirmed in vitro to be specific for cytomegalovirus antigens. A further reported finding was that TCR beta sequences accurately predicted the HLA-A and HLA-B alleles for most subjects in the first cohort. In a later genetic analysis, fewer N-insertions in productive TCRs were reported among donors in an Asian-associated ancestry cluster than the roughly 700-donor mean. According to a later analysis, parvovirus B19, influenza, CMV and Epstein-Barr virus appeared linked to several top co-occurrence clusters. Specific HLA alleles were associated with 15,000 to 20,000 TCR beta sequences at a false discovery rate of 0.05 in a later analysis. In a later analysis, HLA-associated TCR beta chains were found to be more clonally expanded and to have lower generation probabilities than equally common non-associated chains. In the study, around 150 TCR beta chains were listed as associated with cytomegalovirus. In an earlier analysis of some 550 of the donors, most TCR beta V segments were observed in productive rearrangements about 87% or about 30% of the time, broadly matching IMGT annotations. A group of highly shared sequence variants was considered likely to be a technical artifact of the sequencing pipeline. For the cohort, immune exposure information was limited to CMV serostatus. In a later analysis, TCR association rates were found to vary across HLA loci, with the most associated TCRs seen for DRB1 alleles and the fewest for HLA-C alleles. In this cohort, only TCR beta chains were sequenced, and detectable features were limited by the absence of alpha or paired-chain data. Linkage disequilibrium might explain the correlated functional status among segregating V segments, but an unknown experimental factor could not be excluded. The authors suggested that the approach could potentially be generalized to other disease states and immunological phenotypes. The classifier was reported to diagnose cytomegalovirus status with high specificity and sensitivity in both the original and validation cohorts. The earlier analysis of nearly 600 of the donors excluded approximately 17 rarely observed V segments, including chromosome 9 orphons, because counts were too low. Across donors, most TCR sequences were observed very rarely, whereas some public TCRs were present in many individuals. A later genetic analysis associated a missense DCLRE1C variant with V-gene and J-gene trimming of TCR beta chains, and an independent cohort replicated the association. Roughly uniform sequencing depth across donors was assumed in presence/absence analyses, although this assumption may not hold.

This receptor was taken from a female donor in good health and CMV-seropositive. Sequenced material: PBMCs. The chain uses TRBV6-1 and TRBJ1-2; 9 junctional bases match TRBD1. The DNA sequence is TGTGCCAGCAGTTCCGGGACAGGGAACTATGGCTACACCTTC. Its product reads: CASSSGTGNYGYTF.